This T cell receptor (beta chain) derives from a study of patients and donors after allogeneic stem cell transplantation. TCRdb re-called the RT-PCR reads through MiXCR, storing one row per CDR3 protein. Among roughly 150,000 distinct CDR3 sequences, more than 20% were seen once, and the ten largest hold 26%. The V segment lost 2 bases and the J segment 6 bases; nucleotides outside the gene matches: 7. The germline gives CDR1 SGHTA, CDR2 FQGNSA. This CDR3 comprises 15 residues. The rearrangement links TRBV7-2 to TRBJ1-2; 9 nucleotides line up with TRBD1. Material for sequencing was blood, either unsorted or a sorted T cell fraction (not recorded which). The source of this sequence is a human donor who was either an allogeneic HSCT recipient or a stem cell or donor lymphocyte infusion donor (not recorded which). It is not recorded whose cells these are; they may come from a transplant donor. The CDR3 DNA reads as TGTGCCAGCAGCTTATATACAGGGGGCTGGGATGGCTACACCTTC. It encodes CASSLYTGGWDGYTF.